This T cell receptor (beta chain) was captured in a study of blood T cells in healthy people across ages. Findings and caveats of the study: Strong correlation was found linking TCR beta diversity to naive T cell percentage. With donor CMV status unknown, expanded clonotype changes were possibly confounded.

Sample-barcoded 5' priming and a J-beta primer mix drove a second PCR of about 7 to 11 cycles. TCRdb passed the 5' RACE reads through MiXCR, listing each CDR3 protein once. The data contain 1,500,000 or so distinct CDR3 sequences, 59% of them singletons. The CDR3 has 15 amino acids. Germline-derived CDR1 and CDR2 are SEHNR and FQNEAQ (reference sequence). As regards this clonotype: Its antigen is not identified.

This clonotype originated in a man younger than 30 in good health. This rearrangement joins TRBV7-9 to TRBJ2-7; the D is unclear. With the DNA end fitting TRBJ2-5 better, the J assignment may be wrong. The sample comprised blood. The chain's CDR3 is CASSDTPIDKETQYF. In DNA, the CDR3 is TGTGCCAGCAGCGACACCCCGATTGATAAAGAGACCCAGTACTTC.